What follows is one T cell receptor (beta chain) and its context. Profiled with immunoSEQ multiplex PCR; TCRdb holds only in-frame clones, not every one. Of about 180,000 clones listed, about 85% were seen once; the top ten hold approximately 6.2%. The germline V gene has CDR1 SGHNT and CDR2 YENEEA. V dropped 3 bases and J dropped 5; count of bases not matched to a gene: 9. There are 15 residues in the CDR3. The data belong to a study of blood T cell repertoires in COVID-19. The source is a man between 35 and 55 years old who had recovered from COVID-19. The chain joins TRBV11-3 to TRBJ2-5; TRBD1 matches 7 bases. The sample consisted of PBMCs or T cells enriched from blood (not recorded which). The CDR3 is CASSFTGAPGETQYF. The CDR3 DNA reads TGTGCCAGCAGCTTCACAGGGGCGCCGGGGGAGACCCAGTACTTC.